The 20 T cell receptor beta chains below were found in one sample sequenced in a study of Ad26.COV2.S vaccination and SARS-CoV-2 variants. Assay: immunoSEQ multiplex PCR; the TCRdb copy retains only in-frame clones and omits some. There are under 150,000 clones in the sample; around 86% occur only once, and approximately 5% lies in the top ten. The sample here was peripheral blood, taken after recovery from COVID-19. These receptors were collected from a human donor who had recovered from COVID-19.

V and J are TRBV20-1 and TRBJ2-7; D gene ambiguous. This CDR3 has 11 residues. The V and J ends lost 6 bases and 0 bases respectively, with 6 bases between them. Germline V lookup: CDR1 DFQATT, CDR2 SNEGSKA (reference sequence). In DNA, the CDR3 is TGCAGTGCCCGTCTCTCCTACGAGCAGTACTTC. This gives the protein CSARLSYEQYF.

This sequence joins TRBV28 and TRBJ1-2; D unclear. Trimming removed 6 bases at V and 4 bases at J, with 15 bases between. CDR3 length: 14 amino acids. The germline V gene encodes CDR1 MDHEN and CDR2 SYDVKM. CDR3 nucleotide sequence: TGTGCCAGCAGCCCCGCCCAACCGGGCTATGGCTACACCTTC. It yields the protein CASSPAQPGYGYTF.

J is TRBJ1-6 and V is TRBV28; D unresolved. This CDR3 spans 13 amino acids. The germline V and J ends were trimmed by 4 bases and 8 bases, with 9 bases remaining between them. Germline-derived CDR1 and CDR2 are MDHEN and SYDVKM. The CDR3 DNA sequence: TGTGCCAGCAGTTCGGGCAGCTATTCACCCCTCCACTTT. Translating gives CASSSGSYSPLHF.

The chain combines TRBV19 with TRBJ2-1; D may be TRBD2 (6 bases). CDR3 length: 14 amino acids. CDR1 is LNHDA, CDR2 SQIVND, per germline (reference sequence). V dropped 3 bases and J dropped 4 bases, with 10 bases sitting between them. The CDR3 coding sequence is TGTGCCAGTAGTATTTGGGGGGAATACAATGAGCAGTTCTTC. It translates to CASSIWGEYNEQFF.

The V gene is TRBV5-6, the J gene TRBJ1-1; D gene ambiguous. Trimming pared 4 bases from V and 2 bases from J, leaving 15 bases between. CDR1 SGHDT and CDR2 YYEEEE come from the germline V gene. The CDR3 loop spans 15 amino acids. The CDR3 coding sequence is TGTGCCAGCAGCCCCTGGGGTCTGTCTAACACTGAAGCTTTCTTT. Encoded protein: CASSPWGLSNTEAFF.

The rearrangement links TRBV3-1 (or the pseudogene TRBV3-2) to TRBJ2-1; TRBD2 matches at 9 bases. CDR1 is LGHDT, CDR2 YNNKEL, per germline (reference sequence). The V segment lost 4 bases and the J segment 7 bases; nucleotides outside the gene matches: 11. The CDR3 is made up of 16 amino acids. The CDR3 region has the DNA TGTGCCAGCAGCCTACAGGGCGGGGGGGCAGTAAATGAGCAGTTCTTC. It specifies CASSLQGGGAVNEQFF.

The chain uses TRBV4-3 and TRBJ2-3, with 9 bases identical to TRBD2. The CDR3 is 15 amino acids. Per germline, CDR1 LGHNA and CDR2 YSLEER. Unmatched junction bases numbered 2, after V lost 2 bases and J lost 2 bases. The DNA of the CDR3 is TGCGCCAGCAGCCAAAGGGGACTAGCCACAGATACGCAGTATTTT. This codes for CASSQRGLATDTQYF.

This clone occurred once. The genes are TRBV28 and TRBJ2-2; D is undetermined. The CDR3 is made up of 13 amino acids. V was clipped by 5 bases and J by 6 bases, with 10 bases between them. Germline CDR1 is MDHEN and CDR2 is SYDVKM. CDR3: CASSRHFPGELFF. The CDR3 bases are TGTGCCAGCAGTCGACATTTTCCCGGGGAGCTGTTTTTT.

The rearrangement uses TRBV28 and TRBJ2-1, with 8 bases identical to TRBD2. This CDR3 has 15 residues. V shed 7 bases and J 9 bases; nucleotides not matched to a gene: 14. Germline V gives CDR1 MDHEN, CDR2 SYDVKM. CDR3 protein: CASIPGLDTHSEQFF. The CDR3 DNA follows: TGTGCCAGCATCCCGGGACTAGATACCCACAGTGAGCAGTTCTTC.

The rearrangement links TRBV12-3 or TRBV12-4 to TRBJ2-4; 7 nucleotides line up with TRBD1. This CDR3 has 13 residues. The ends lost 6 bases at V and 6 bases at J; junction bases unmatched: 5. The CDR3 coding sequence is TGTGCCAGCAGCCCGGGACAGAGAAACATTCAGTACTTC. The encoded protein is CASSPGQRNIQYF.

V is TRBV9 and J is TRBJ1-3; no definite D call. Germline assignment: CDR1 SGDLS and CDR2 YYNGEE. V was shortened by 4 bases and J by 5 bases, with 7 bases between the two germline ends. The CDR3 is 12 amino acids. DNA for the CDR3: TGTGCCAGCAGCCCCAATCGAAACACCATATATTTT. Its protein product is CASSPNRNTIYF. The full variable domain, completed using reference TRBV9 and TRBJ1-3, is DSGVTQTPKHLITATGQRVTLRCSPRSGDLSVYWYQQSLDQGLQFLIQYYNGEERAKGNILERFSAQQFPDLHSELNLSSLELGDSALYFCASSPNRNTIYFGEGSWLTVV.

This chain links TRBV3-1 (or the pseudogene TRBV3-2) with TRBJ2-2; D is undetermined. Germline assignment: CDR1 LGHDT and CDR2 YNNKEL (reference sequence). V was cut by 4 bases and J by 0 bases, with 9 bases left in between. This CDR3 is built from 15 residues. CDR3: CASSLHSPNTGELFF. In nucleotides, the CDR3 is TGTGCCAGCAGCCTCCACAGTCCGAACACCGGGGAGCTGTTTTTT.

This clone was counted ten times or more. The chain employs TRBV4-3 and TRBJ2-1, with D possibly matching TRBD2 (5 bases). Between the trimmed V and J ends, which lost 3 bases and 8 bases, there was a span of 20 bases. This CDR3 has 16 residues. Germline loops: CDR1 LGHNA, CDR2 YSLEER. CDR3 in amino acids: CASSHEGRGSSDEQFF. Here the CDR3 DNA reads TGCGCCAGCAGCCACGAGGGCCGTGGGTCCTCGGATGAGCAGTTCTTC.

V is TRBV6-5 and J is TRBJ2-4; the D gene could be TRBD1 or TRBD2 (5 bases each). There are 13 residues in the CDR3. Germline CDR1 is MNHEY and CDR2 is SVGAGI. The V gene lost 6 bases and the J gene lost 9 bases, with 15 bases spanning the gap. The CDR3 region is CASRLGEHGIQYF. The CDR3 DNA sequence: TGTGCCAGCAGATTGGGGGAACATGGCATTCAGTACTTC.

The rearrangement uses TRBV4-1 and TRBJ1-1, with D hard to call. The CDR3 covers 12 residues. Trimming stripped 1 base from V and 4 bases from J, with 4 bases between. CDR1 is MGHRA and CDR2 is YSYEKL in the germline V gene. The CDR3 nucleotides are TGCGCCAGCAGCCAAGGTTTCACTGAAGCTTTCTTT. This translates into CASSQGFTEAFF.

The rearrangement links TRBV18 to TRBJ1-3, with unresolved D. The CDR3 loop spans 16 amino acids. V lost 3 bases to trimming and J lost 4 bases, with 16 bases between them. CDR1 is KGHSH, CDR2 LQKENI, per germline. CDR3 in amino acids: CASSPLVTLGGNTIYF. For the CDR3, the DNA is TGTGCCAGCTCACCTCTTGTAACCTTGGGCGGAAACACCATATATTTT.

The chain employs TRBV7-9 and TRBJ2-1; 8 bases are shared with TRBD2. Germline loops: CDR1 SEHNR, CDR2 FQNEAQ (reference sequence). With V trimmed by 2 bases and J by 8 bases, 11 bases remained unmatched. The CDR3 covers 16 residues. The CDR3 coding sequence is TGTGCCAGCAGCTTACTGCCGGGGGGGGTTCACTATGAGCAGTTCTTC. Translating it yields CASSLLPGGVHYEQFF.

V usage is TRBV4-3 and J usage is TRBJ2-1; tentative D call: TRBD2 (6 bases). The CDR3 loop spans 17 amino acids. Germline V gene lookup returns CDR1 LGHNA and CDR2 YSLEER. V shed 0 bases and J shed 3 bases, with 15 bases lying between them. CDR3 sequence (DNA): TGCGCCAGCAGCCAAGATTCCCAGCGGGTGTTCTACAATGAGCAGTTCTTC. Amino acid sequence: CASSQDSQRVFYNEQFF.

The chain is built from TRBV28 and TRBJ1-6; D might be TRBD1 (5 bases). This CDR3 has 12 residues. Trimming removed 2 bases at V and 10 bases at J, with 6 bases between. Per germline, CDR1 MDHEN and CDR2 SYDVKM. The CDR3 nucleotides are TGTGCCAGCAGTTTAGGGGGGTCACCCCTCCACTTT. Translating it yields CASSLGGSPLHF.

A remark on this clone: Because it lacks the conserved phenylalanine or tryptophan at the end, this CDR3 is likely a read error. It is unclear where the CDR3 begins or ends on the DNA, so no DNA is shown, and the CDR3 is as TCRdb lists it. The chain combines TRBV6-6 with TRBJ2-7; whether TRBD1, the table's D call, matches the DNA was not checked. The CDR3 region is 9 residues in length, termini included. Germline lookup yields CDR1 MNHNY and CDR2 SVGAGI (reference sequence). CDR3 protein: CASSSIVRL.